The 2 T cell receptor beta chains below come from one sample, sequenced in a study of siplizumab effects on memory and regulatory T cells (dated 2019 in TCRdb). Libraries were prepared through the immunoSEQ multiplex PCR assay. Held by TCRdb, this immuneACCESS table contains in-frame sequences only and omits some clones. Under half of the omission traces to an unresolved V gene where checked; the cause of the rest is unknown. This sample is represented by about 52,000 clones; about 97% of them were singletons. The ten largest make up 0.64% of the sample. Specimen: naive CD4+ T cells sorted from blood. The cell subset or site label, as the study defines it: unstimulated naive T cells. These receptors were collected from a human donor in good health.

The chain couples TRBV10-3 to TRBJ2-7, with 10 nucleotides matching TRBD2. Germline CDR1 reads ENHRY; CDR2 reads SYGVKD. V gave up 0 bases and J gave up 6 bases; unmatched junction bases: 11. The CDR3 has 17 residues. The CDR3 here is CAISESPSSGSSTEQYF. The CDR3 DNA follows: TGTGCCATCAGTGAGTCGCCTTCTAGCGGGAGTTCTACCGAGCAGTACTTC.

V gene TRBV18 combines with J gene TRBJ2-7; D not certain. Germline V lookup: CDR1 KGHSH, CDR2 LQKENI. Trimming shortened V by 0 bases and J by 7 bases, and 10 bases separated the two germline ends. The CDR3 sequence is 13 residues long. The CDR3 DNA sequence: TGTGCCAGCTCACCACCTTCTTCGGGTGAGCAGTACTTC. Amino acids: CASSPPSSGEQYF.